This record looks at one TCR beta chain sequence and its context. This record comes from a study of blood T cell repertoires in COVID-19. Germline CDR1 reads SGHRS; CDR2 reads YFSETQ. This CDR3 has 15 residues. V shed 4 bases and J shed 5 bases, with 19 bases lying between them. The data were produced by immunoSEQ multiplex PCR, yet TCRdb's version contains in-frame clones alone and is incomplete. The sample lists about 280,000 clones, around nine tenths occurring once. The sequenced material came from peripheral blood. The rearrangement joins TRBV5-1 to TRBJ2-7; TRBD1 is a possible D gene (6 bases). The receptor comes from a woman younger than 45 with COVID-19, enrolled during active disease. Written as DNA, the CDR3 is TGCGCCAGCAGCCCCCCGTTCAGGGGCCGGGACGAGCAGTACTTC. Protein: CASSPPFRGRDEQYF.